These 20 T cell receptor beta chains share one sample of origin, sequenced in a study of early T cells in non-severe SARS-CoV-2 infection. A single record per CDR3 protein comes from TCRdb applying MiXCR to the 5' RACE reads. The sample lists roughly 61,000 distinct CDR3 sequences; 10% to 11% were seen once. Input material: whole blood. These receptor sequences come from an adult who was a healthcare worker with PCR-confirmed SARS-CoV-2 infection or an uninfected control (not recorded which).

This clonotype was recorded many times. This chain joins TRBV9 and TRBJ1-1; 8 positions agree with TRBD1. This CDR3 spans 14 amino acids. The ends lost 0 bases at V and 8 bases at J; junction bases unmatched: 6. CDR1 is SGDLS and CDR2 is YYNGEE in the germline V gene. The CDR3 here is CASSVGTGYREAFF. Here the CDR3 DNA reads TGTGCCAGCAGCGTAGGGACAGGGTATCGAGAAGCTTTCTTT.

There are many counts of this clonotype. This chain joins TRBV11-2 and TRBJ1-2; D is ambiguous. V was pared by 1 base and J by 2 bases, with 11 bases between. This CDR3 is built from 15 residues. CDR1 is SGHAT, CDR2 FQNNGV, per germline. CDR3 region: CASSLAPWQNYGYTF. The CDR3 DNA sequence: TGTGCCAGCAGCTTAGCCCCGTGGCAGAACTATGGCTACACCTTC.

This clonotype was picked up many times. The V gene is TRBV6-1, the J gene TRBJ1-4; D may be TRBD1 (5 bases). The CDR3 has 15 amino acids. V lost 1 base and J lost 10, with 16 bases in between. CDR1 and CDR2 from the germline V gene are MNHNS and SASEGT. The CDR3 protein is CASSEDGGGFGKLFF. The CDR3 DNA reads TGTGCCAGCAGTGAAGACGGGGGAGGTTTCGGAAAACTGTTTTTT.

J is TRBJ2-2 and V is TRBV6-2 or TRBV6-3; D is possibly TRBD1 (6 bases). Germline CDR1 reads MNHEY; CDR2 reads SVGEGT. V was shortened by 8 bases and J by 2 bases, with 12 bases between the two germline ends. This CDR3 has 14 residues. Here the CDR3 DNA reads TGTGCCAGCGGTAAACAGGGAAACACCGGGGAGCTGTTTTTT. Its translation: CASGKQGNTGELFF.

This clonotype appeared a few times. The chain uses TRBV7-2 and TRBJ1-3; the D is unclear. From germline, CDR1 is SGHTA and CDR2 FQGNSA. V was cut by 3 bases and J by 4 bases, with 10 bases left in between. The CDR3 sequence is 14 residues long. The CDR3 bases are TGTGCCAGCAGCTTGACGGGTTCCGGAAACACCATATATTTT. It codes for CASSLTGSGNTIYF.

This clonotype has at least ten counts. The chain recombines TRBV30 with TRBJ1-1; D gene ambiguous. Germline V gene sequence: CDR1 GTSNPN, CDR2 SVGIG (reference sequence). V lost 3 bases, J lost 5 bases, and 13 bases lay in between. This CDR3 has 13 residues. For the CDR3, the DNA is TGTGCCTGGAGAATCGGGGTTCATACTGAAGCTTTCTTT. This sequence encodes CAWRIGVHTEAFF.

This clonotype was seen a handful of times. V usage is TRBV6-5 and J usage is TRBJ2-2; possible D gene TRBD2, 6 bases. The V and J ends lost 5 bases and 1 base respectively, with 14 bases between them. CDR3 size: 16 residues. Germline V gene lookup returns CDR1 MNHEY and CDR2 SVGAGI. CDR3 sequence: CASSLIAGGNTGELFF. Written as DNA, the CDR3 is TGTGCCAGCAGTCTCATAGCCGGGGGGAACACCGGGGAGCTGTTTTTT.

V gene TRBV20-1 combines with J gene TRBJ2-1, with D uncertain. The CDR3 length is 11 residues. Germline V gene sequence: CDR1 DFQATT, CDR2 SNEGSKA (reference sequence). The V gene lost 6 bases and the J gene lost 7 bases, with 10 bases spanning the gap. CDR3 sequence (DNA): TGCAGTGCCCGCGGACCGAATGAGCAGTTCTTC. It encodes CSARGPNEQFF.

This clonotype was detected ten times or more. CDR3 DNA sequence: TGTGCCAGCAGCTTGGACAGCGGTGACGGCTACACCTTC. It is translated as CASSLDSGDGYTF. The chain has TRBV7-6 and TRBJ1-2, with D possibly being TRBD1 (6 bases). This CDR3 is built from 13 residues. V was cut by 3 bases and J by 8 bases, with 13 bases left in between. Germline CDR1 SGHVS, CDR2 FNYEAQ.

Only a few counts were recorded for this clonotype. The gene calls are TRBV29-1 and TRBJ1-1; unclear D gene. Germline V gives CDR1 SQVTM, CDR2 ANQGSEA. The CDR3 is made up of 14 amino acids. Trimming removed 1 base at V and 3 bases at J, with 12 bases between. The CDR3 DNA reads TGCAGCGTTGAAGGAGGCCAGGTCCACACTGAAGCTTTCTTT. It is translated as CSVEGGQVHTEAFF.

This clonotype was observed a handful of times. This rearrangement joins TRBV20-1 to TRBJ2-5; 14 nucleotides line up with TRBD2. CDR1 DFQATT and CDR2 SNEGSKA come from the germline V gene (reference sequence). Trimming at V came to 6 bases and at J to 2 bases, leaving 5 bases not matched to a gene. The CDR3 contains 15 residues. The CDR3 DNA follows: TGCAGTGCCAGACTAGCGGGGGGGACACAAGAGACCCAGTACTTC. Its protein product is CSARLAGGTQETQYF.

This clonotype was found a few times. The chain has TRBV29-1 and TRBJ1-1; a possible D gene is TRBD1 (5 bases). CDR1 and CDR2 from the germline V gene are SQVTM and ANQGSEA. V shed 6 bases and J shed 1 base, with 9 bases lying between them. The CDR3 has 12 residues. The chain's CDR3 is CSVDRGNTEAFF. CDR3 sequence (DNA): TGCAGCGTCGACAGAGGGAACACTGAAGCTTTCTTT.

This clonotype occurred a few times. This chain links TRBV24-1 with TRBJ1-2; possible D gene TRBD1, 6 bases. Germline assignment: CDR1 KGHDR and CDR2 SFDVKD. V lost 2 bases, J lost 4 bases, and 10 bases lay in between. The CDR3 extends over 14 amino acids. The CDR3 DNA is TGTGCCACCAGTGATTCGGACAGCCCCTATGGCTACACCTTC. This sequence encodes CATSDSDSPYGYTF.

This clonotype was observed a handful of times. The V and J genes are TRBV29-1 and TRBJ2-7; perhaps TRBD2 as D (5 bases). The CDR3 is 13 residues long. V was pared by 5 bases and J by 3 bases, with 14 bases between. Germline V gene lookup returns CDR1 SQVTM and CDR2 ANQGSEA. CDR3 sequence reads: CSVSGIDLYEQYF. DNA of the CDR3: TGCAGCGTTTCGGGGATAGACCTCTACGAGCAGTACTTC.

In its sample, this clonotype was seen a few times. The rearrangement joins TRBV3-1 to TRBJ2-2; weak D call: TRBD2 (6 bases). The CDR3 is 12 residues long. The ends were cut back, 4 bases at V and 6 bases at J, with 6 bases in the middle. Germline loops: CDR1 LGHDT, CDR2 YNNKEL (reference sequence). CDR3 residues: CASSPGAGELFF. Here the CDR3 DNA reads TGTGCCAGCAGCCCGGGGGCCGGGGAGCTGTTTTTT. The full variable domain, rest sourced from reference TRBV3-1 and TRBJ2-2, is DTAVSQTPKYLVTQMGNDKSIKCEQNLGHDTMYWYKQDSKKFLKIMFSYNNKELIINETVPNRFSPKSPDKAHLNLHINSLELGDSAVYFCASSPGAGELFFGEGSRLTVL.

V and J are TRBV6-5 and TRBJ1-2, with D possibly TRBD1 on 5 matching bases. V was shortened by 6 bases and J by 2 bases, with 19 bases between the two germline ends. CDR3 length: 16 amino acids. Germline V gives CDR1 MNHEY, CDR2 SVGAGI. This CDR3 reads CASSSIPGRRNYGYTF. CDR3 in DNA: TGTGCCAGCAGCTCCATTCCGGGACGGAGGAACTATGGCTACACCTTC.

At least ten counts were recorded for this clonotype. The chain uses TRBV5-1 and TRBJ2-7; 10 nucleotides agree with TRBD1. The CDR3 runs 16 residues. Unmatched junction bases numbered 11, after V lost 4 bases and J lost 4 bases. CDR1 SGHRS and CDR2 YFSETQ come from the germline V gene. The DNA for the CDR3 is TGCGCCAGCAGCGCGTCCCCGACAGGGGGCGGGTACGAGCAGTACTTC. Protein product: CASSASPTGGGYEQYF.

This clonotype has at least ten counts. The V gene is TRBV29-1, the J gene TRBJ2-2; the D is unclear. This CDR3 contains 13 residues. The V end was cut by 3 bases, the J end by 5 bases, with 10 bases between. The germline V gene encodes CDR1 SQVTM and CDR2 ANQGSEA. CDR3 amino acids: CSVDRGRTGELFF. The CDR3 DNA reads as TGCAGCGTTGACCGCGGTAGGACCGGGGAGCTGTTTTTT.

This clonotype was counted many times. The rearrangement links TRBV12-3 or TRBV12-4 to TRBJ2-7, with D perhaps matching TRBD1 or TRBD2 (5 bases each). The ends were cut back, 2 bases at V and 9 bases at J, with 14 bases in the middle. This CDR3 has 13 residues. The CDR3 nucleotides are TGTGCCAGCAGTTTATCTTGGGACCTTGGGCAGTACTTC. Residues: CASSLSWDLGQYF.

This clonotype was counted at least ten times. The V call is TRBV12-3 or TRBV12-4, the J call TRBJ1-1; no clear D. CDR3 size: 13 residues. V was pared by 4 bases and J by 1 base, with 7 bases between. In DNA form, the CDR3 reads TGTGCCAGCAGTTCCTCTCGGAACACTGAAGCTTTCTTT. Translating it yields CASSSSRNTEAFF.